This entry describes one TCR beta chain. Its antigen remains unidentified. The entry originates in a study of cytomegalovirus exposure and HLA in healthy donors. Germline loops: CDR1 LNHDA, CDR2 SQIVND (reference sequence). The CDR3 runs 11 residues. V was pared by 4 bases and J by 4 bases, with 4 bases between. Findings and caveats of the study: A reported reduction in N-insertions relative to the 666-donor mean was seen in an Asian-associated ancestry cluster in a later analysis.

In the PCR, 60 Vbeta and 13 Jbeta primers were used. This table comes from immunoSEQ multiplex PCR, and its TCRdb copy is limited to in-frame clones, with some not included. Its clone listing holds more than 90,000 clones. Sequencing used PBMCs. The chain carries TRBV19 and TRBJ1-2; D not resolved. The clonotype originates from a man aged 30-40 years in good health and CMV-seronegative. CDR3 DNA: TGTGCCAGTAGTAGCGCCTATGGCTACACCTTC. This gives the protein CASSSAYGYTF.